The sequence of this TCR beta chain was determined in a study of blood T cell repertoires in COVID-19. Looking at the study overall: Donors in the United States, Italy and Spain gave samples during acute or convalescent COVID-19. PBMCs, B-cell-depleted T cells, or T cells provided the cDNA or gDNA that made up the material.

Authors' data handling: Estimation of nucleated cell counts relied on the amplification of reference gene primers. TCRdb's table, derived via immunoSEQ multiplex PCR, lists solely in-frame clones and lacks some. V, J and clone size derive from that table, while D and trimming were established from the DNA sequence. The table includes some 130,000 clones, 65% to 85% detected once. CDR1 and CDR2 (germline): LNHDA, SQIVND (reference sequence). V was pared by 3 bases and J by 7 bases, with 18 bases of the junction left unmatched. This CDR3 contains 19 residues. Of note for this clone: The sample contains more than one DNA sequence encoding this CDR3.

What was sequenced was peripheral blood. This receptor was obtained from a woman older than 75 with acute or convalescent COVID-19. The chain combines TRBV19 with TRBJ2-1, with 10 positions matching TRBD2. CDR3 region: CASSIAGDSGGRESNEQFF. The CDR3 DNA is TGTGCCAGTAGTATCGCGGGGGATAGCGGGGGGAGGGAGTCGAATGAGCAGTTCTTC.